This T cell receptor (beta chain) was obtained from a study of tumor T cells in aggressive B-cell lymphoma. V was clipped by 0 bases and J by 0 bases, with 6 bases between them. CDR3 length: 15 residues. CDR1 SGHRS and CDR2 YFSETQ come from the germline V gene. Here immunoSEQ multiplex PCR was the method, and the copy in TCRdb shows in-frame clones only, minus some. The profile shows about 4,600 clones, over 70% of them singletons. Sequencing was performed on tumor tissue. The sequence came from an adult with diffuse large B cell lymphoma. The V gene is TRBV5-1, the J gene TRBJ1-4; D is unresolved. The CDR3 region is CASSLGETTNEKLFF. The DNA of the CDR3 is TGCGCCAGCAGCTTGGGGGAGACAACTAATGAAAAACTGTTTTTT.